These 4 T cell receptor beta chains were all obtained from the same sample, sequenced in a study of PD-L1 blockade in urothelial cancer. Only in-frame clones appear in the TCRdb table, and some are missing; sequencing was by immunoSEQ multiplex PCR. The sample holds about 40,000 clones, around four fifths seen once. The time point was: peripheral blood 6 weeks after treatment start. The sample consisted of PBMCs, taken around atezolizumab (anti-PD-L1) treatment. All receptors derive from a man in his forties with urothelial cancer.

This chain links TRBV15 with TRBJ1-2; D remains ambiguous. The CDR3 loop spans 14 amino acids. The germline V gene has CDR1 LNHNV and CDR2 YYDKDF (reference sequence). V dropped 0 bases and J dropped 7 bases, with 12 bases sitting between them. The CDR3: CATSRDRGGLGYTF. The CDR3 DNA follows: TGTGCCACCAGCAGAGATCGGGGAGGGCTTGGCTACACCTTC.

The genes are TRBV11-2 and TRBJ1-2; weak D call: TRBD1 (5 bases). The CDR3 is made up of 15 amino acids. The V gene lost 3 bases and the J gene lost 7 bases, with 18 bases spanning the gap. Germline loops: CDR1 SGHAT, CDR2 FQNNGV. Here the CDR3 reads CASSFGTSPTIGYTF. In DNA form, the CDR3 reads TGTGCCAGCAGCTTTGGGACTTCCCCAACTATTGGCTACACCTTC. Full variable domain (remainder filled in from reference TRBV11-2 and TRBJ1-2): EAGVAQSPRYKIIEKRQSVAFWCNPISGHATLYWYQQILGQGPKLLIQFQNNGVVDDSQLPKDRFSAERLKGVDSTLKIQPAKLEDSAVYLCASSFGTSPTIGYTFGSGTRLTVV.

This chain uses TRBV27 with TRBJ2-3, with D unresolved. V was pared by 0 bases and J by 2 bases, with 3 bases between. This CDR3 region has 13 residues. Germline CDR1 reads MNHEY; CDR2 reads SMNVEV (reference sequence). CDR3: CASSLSSTDTQYF. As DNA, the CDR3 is TGTGCCAGCAGTTTATCCTCCACAGATACGCAGTATTTT.

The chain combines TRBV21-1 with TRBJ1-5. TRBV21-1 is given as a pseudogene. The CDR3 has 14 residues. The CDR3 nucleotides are TGTGCCAGCAGCAAGGGAGGGGCGAGGCAGCCCCAGCATTTT. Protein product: CASSKGGARQPQHF.